A selection of T cell receptor beta chains follows, all from one sample in a study of cytomegalovirus exposure and HLA in healthy donors. This table comes from immunoSEQ multiplex PCR, and its TCRdb copy is limited to in-frame clones, with some not included. The sample contains some 180,000 clones, around 74% of which appear only once. The material sequenced was PBMCs. The receptors stem from a male donor in good health and CMV-seronegative. The CDR3 runs from the conserved cysteine through the conserved F or W. Fields, in order: clone size, J gene, V gene, D gene, CDR3 DNA, CDR3 protein. A D gene is named only where the DNA matches it firmly. Not every row has a clone size; where given, it reads once, few, many or a size class.

clone size: NA; J gene: TRBJ1-5; V gene: TRBV6-5; D gene: NA; CDR3 DNA: TGTGCCAGCAGGCCTACAGGGTCTAGCAATCAGCCCCAGCATTTT; CDR3 protein: CASRPTGSSNQPQHF
clone size: NA; J gene: TRBJ1-5; V gene: TRBV5-1; D gene: NA; CDR3 DNA: TGCGCCAGCAGGGAGGACCCCAATCAGCCCCAGCATTTT; CDR3 protein: CASREDPNQPQHF
clone size: few; J gene: TRBJ2-7; V gene: TRBV6-1; D gene: NA; CDR3 DNA: TGTGCCAGCAGCTTACTACAGGGAGCCGAGCAGTACTTC; CDR3 protein: CASSLLQGAEQYF
clone size: NA; J gene: TRBJ2-3; V gene: TRBV7-9; D gene: TRBD2; CDR3 DNA: TGTGCCAGCAGCTTAGCGGGGGGGACAGATACGCAGTATTTT; CDR3 protein: CASSLAGGTDTQYF
clone size: few; J gene: TRBJ2-3; V gene: TRBV27; D gene: TRBD2; CDR3 DNA: TGTGCCAGCAGTCCAAGACTAGCGGGAACGCATACGCAGTATTTT; CDR3 protein: CASSPRLAGTHTQYF
clone size: NA; J gene: TRBJ1-1; V gene: TRBV28; D gene: NA; CDR3 DNA: TGTGCCAGCAGTTTCCTTAGAAGGGAGCGAGCTTTCTTT; CDR3 protein: CASSFLRRERAFF
clone size: NA; J gene: TRBJ1-1; V gene: TRBV11-2; D gene: NA; CDR3 DNA: TGTGCCAGCGATGCTTGGGCAGGGAACATGAACACTGAAGCTTTCTTT; CDR3 protein: CASDAWAGNMNTEAFF
clone size: NA; J gene: TRBJ2-5; V gene: TRBV30; D gene: TRBD1; CDR3 DNA: TGTGCCTGGGGGCGCAGGGACAGATCCTGGGAGACCCAGTACTTC; CDR3 protein: CAWGRRDRSWETQYF
clone size: NA; J gene: TRBJ2-1; V gene: TRBV7-3; D gene: TRBD2; CDR3 DNA: TGTGCCAGCAGCCCCCCGGGACTAGCGGGAATCAATGAGCAGTTCTTC; CDR3 protein: CASSPPGLAGINEQFF
clone size: NA; J gene: TRBJ2-1; V gene: TRBV19; D gene: TRBD2; CDR3 DNA: TGTGCCAGTACTTACGGGACTAGCGGGGGAGTTTACAATGAGCAGTTCTTC; CDR3 protein: CASTYGTSGGVYNEQFF
clone size: few; J gene: TRBJ2-1; V gene: TRBV27; D gene: NA; CDR3 DNA: TGTGCCAGCAGTTCTCGACTAGGGTTCAACAATGAGCAGTTCTTC; CDR3 protein: CASSSRLGFNNEQFF
clone size: NA; J gene: TRBJ2-7; V gene: TRBV19; D gene: NA; CDR3 DNA: TGTGCCAGTAGTATGCGACAGGAGACCTACGAGCAGTACTTC; CDR3 protein: CASSMRQETYEQYF
clone size: NA; J gene: TRBJ1-5; V gene: TRBV19; D gene: NA; CDR3 DNA: TGTGCCAGTAGTAACCCCCCGGACACGGCCCAGCATTTT; CDR3 protein: CASSNPPDTAQHF
clone size: NA; J gene: TRBJ2-1; V gene: TRBV25-1; D gene: TRBD2; CDR3 DNA: TGTGCCAGCAGTCGTAGCGGGGCACACAATGAGCAGTTCTTC; CDR3 protein: CASSRSGAHNEQFF
clone size: NA; J gene: TRBJ2-1; V gene: TRBV4-3; D gene: TRBD2; CDR3 DNA: TGCGCCAGCAGCCAAGCCGCGGGAGGGCCGGGGAATGAGCAGTTCTTC; CDR3 protein: CASSQAAGGPGNEQFF
clone size: NA; J gene: TRBJ2-5; V gene: TRBV6-5; D gene: TRBD1; CDR3 DNA: TGTGCCAGCAGCTTCGGGCAGGGGGCGCCAGAGACCCAGTACTTC; CDR3 protein: CASSFGQGAPETQYF
clone size: NA; J gene: TRBJ1-3; V gene: TRBV18; D gene: NA; CDR3 DNA: TGTGCCAGCTCACGAGAAACTCCTCTCTCTGGAAACACCATATATTTT; CDR3 protein: CASSRETPLSGNTIYF
clone size: once; J gene: TRBJ2-1; V gene: TRBV6-6; D gene: TRBD2; CDR3 DNA: TGTGCCAGCAGTTATATAGCGGGAGGTTACAATGAGCAGTTCTTC; CDR3 protein: CASSYIAGGYNEQFF
clone size: NA; J gene: TRBJ2-3; V gene: TRBV7-2; D gene: NA; CDR3 DNA: TGTGCCAGCAGCTTGAGTTTAGATACGCAGTATTTT; CDR3 protein: CASSLSLDTQYF
clone size: NA; J gene: TRBJ1-5; V gene: TRBV25-1; D gene: TRBD1; CDR3 DNA: TGTGCCAGCAGTGAACGACAGGGGAATCAGCCCCAGCATTTT; CDR3 protein: CASSERQGNQPQHF
clone size: NA; J gene: TRBJ1-1; V gene: TRBV11-2; D gene: NA; CDR3 DNA: TGTGCCAGCAGCCGCGGCCCCGGGGTCGGGGGAGTCACTGAAGCTTTCTTT; CDR3 protein: CASSRGPGVGGVTEAFF
clone size: NA; J gene: TRBJ1-5; V gene: TRBV19; D gene: NA; CDR3 DNA: TGTGCCTCCTCAGGCTACACTGGCAATCAGCCCCAGCATTTT; CDR3 protein: CASSGYTGNQPQHF
clone size: NA; J gene: TRBJ2-3; V gene: TRBV11-3; D gene: NA; CDR3 DNA: TGTGCCAGCAGCTTGGGGAGTTCAGATACGCAGTATTTT; CDR3 protein: CASSLGSSDTQYF
clone size: NA; J gene: TRBJ2-3; V gene: TRBV6-6; D gene: TRBD1; CDR3 DNA: TGTGCCAGCAGTGGACAGGGAGTCACAGATACGCAGTATTTT; CDR3 protein: CASSGQGVTDTQYF
clone size: once; J gene: TRBJ1-5; V gene: TRBV7-2; D gene: TRBD1; CDR3 DNA: TGTGCCAGCAGCTTTGGACAGGAGGATCAGCCCCAGCATTTT; CDR3 protein: CASSFGQEDQPQHF
clone size: NA; J gene: TRBJ1-5; V gene: TRBV18; D gene: NA; CDR3 DNA: TGTGCCAGCTCCCCCACCGGAGGGACTCAACAGCCCCAGCATTTT; CDR3 protein: CASSPTGGTQQPQHF
clone size: NA; J gene: TRBJ1-1; V gene: TRBV6-6; D gene: NA; CDR3 DNA: TGTGCCAGCAGTTACTGGGGGGGGGCTATGAACACTGAAGCTTTCTTT; CDR3 protein: CASSYWGGAMNTEAFF
clone size: NA; J gene: TRBJ2-3; V gene: TRBV6-5; D gene: TRBD2; CDR3 DNA: TGTGCCAGCAGAATAGCGGGAGGGACAGATACGCAGTATTTT; CDR3 protein: CASRIAGGTDTQYF
clone size: NA; J gene: TRBJ2-3; V gene: TRBV7-7; D gene: TRBD2; CDR3 DNA: TGTGCCAGCAGCACCGGACTAGCGAGGACAGATACGCAGTATTTT; CDR3 protein: CASSTGLARTDTQYF
clone size: NA; J gene: TRBJ1-3; V gene: TRBV19; D gene: TRBD1; CDR3 DNA: TGTGCCAGTAGTACGAGTGGATTCGGTCCGACAGGGGGCAATGGAAACACCATATATTTT; CDR3 protein: CASSTSGFGPTGGNGNTIYF
clone size: NA; J gene: TRBJ1-5; V gene: TRBV6-6; D gene: TRBD1; CDR3 DNA: TGTGCCAGCAGCGGACAGGGGGCCGATCAGCCCCAGCATTTT; CDR3 protein: CASSGQGADQPQHF
clone size: NA; J gene: TRBJ2-1; V gene: TRBV9; D gene: TRBD2; CDR3 DNA: TGTGCCAGCAGCGTGGGAGGTCTAGCGGGACCCTCCTACAATGAGCAGTTCTTC; CDR3 protein: CASSVGGLAGPSYNEQFF
clone size: NA; J gene: TRBJ1-2; V gene: TRBV4-2; D gene: NA; CDR3 DNA: TGTGCCAGCAGCCAGTCGGGGGGCTATGGCTACACCTTC; CDR3 protein: CASSQSGGYGYTF
clone size: NA; J gene: TRBJ1-6; V gene: TRBV30; D gene: TRBD1; CDR3 DNA: TGTGCCTGGAACCCAGGGGGTAATTCACCCCTCCACTTT; CDR3 protein: CAWNPGGNSPLHF
clone size: NA; J gene: TRBJ2-7; V gene: TRBV15; D gene: NA; CDR3 DNA: TGTGCCACCAGCAGAGCAACATCTCGCGGCGAGCAGTACTTC; CDR3 protein: CATSRATSRGEQYF
clone size: NA; J gene: TRBJ1-1; V gene: TRBV6-5; D gene: NA; CDR3 DNA: TGTGCCAGCAGCCCCGACAGCACTGAAGCTTTCTTT; CDR3 protein: CASSPDSTEAFF
clone size: NA; J gene: TRBJ1-2; V gene: TRBV9; D gene: NA; CDR3 DNA: TGTGCCAGCAGCGGCAGGAACTATGGCTACACCTTC; CDR3 protein: CASSGRNYGYTF
clone size: NA; J gene: TRBJ1-5; V gene: TRBV30; D gene: TRBD1; CDR3 DNA: TGTGCCTGGAGTTCTCGACAGGGTCTTAGTCAGCCCCAGCATTTT; CDR3 protein: CAWSSRQGLSQPQHF
clone size: NA; J gene: TRBJ2-1; V gene: TRBV28; D gene: TRBD2; CDR3 DNA: TGTGCCAGCAGTGAGACTAGCGGGAGTAGGAATGAGCAGTTCTTC; CDR3 protein: CASSETSGSRNEQFF
clone size: NA; J gene: TRBJ2-1; V gene: TRBV4-1; D gene: NA; CDR3 DNA: TGCGCCAGCAGCCCCGGCGGGCGCTACAATGAGCAGTTCTTC; CDR3 protein: CASSPGGRYNEQFF
clone size: NA; J gene: TRBJ1-5; V gene: TRBV11-2; D gene: NA; CDR3 DNA: TGTGCCAGCAGCTTAGATAGACAGGCGAATCAGCCCCAGCATTTT; CDR3 protein: CASSLDRQANQPQHF
clone size: NA; J gene: TRBJ1-5; V gene: TRBV4-1; D gene: NA; CDR3 DNA: TGCGCCAGCAGCCAAGTCGACGGGATAGAAAATCAGCCCCAGCATTTT; CDR3 protein: CASSQVDGIENQPQHF
clone size: NA; J gene: TRBJ2-7; V gene: TRBV6-5; D gene: NA; CDR3 DNA: TGTGCCAGCAGTTACGCCAGGGGTGGGGGCGAGCAGTACTTC; CDR3 protein: CASSYARGGGEQYF
clone size: few; J gene: TRBJ2-1; V gene: TRBV7-7; D gene: TRBD2; CDR3 DNA: TGTGCCAGCAGCCCCGATCCCCGAGCGGGGGTCTACAATGAGCAGTTCTTC; CDR3 protein: CASSPDPRAGVYNEQFF
clone size: few; J gene: TRBJ1-1; V gene: TRBV30; D gene: NA; CDR3 DNA: TGTGCCTGGTTTGCAGGGATGAACACTGAAGCTTTCTTT; CDR3 protein: CAWFAGMNTEAFF
clone size: NA; J gene: TRBJ2-1; V gene: TRBV7-3; D gene: NA; CDR3 DNA: TGTGCCAGCAGCTTAGTTTCCGTGGACTCCACCCCAAATGAGCAGTTCTTC; CDR3 protein: CASSLVSVDSTPNEQFF
clone size: NA; J gene: TRBJ2-5; V gene: TRBV6-6; D gene: TRBD1; CDR3 DNA: TGTGCCAGCAGTCAACGGGACAGCGGTGAGACCCAGTACTTC; CDR3 protein: CASSQRDSGETQYF